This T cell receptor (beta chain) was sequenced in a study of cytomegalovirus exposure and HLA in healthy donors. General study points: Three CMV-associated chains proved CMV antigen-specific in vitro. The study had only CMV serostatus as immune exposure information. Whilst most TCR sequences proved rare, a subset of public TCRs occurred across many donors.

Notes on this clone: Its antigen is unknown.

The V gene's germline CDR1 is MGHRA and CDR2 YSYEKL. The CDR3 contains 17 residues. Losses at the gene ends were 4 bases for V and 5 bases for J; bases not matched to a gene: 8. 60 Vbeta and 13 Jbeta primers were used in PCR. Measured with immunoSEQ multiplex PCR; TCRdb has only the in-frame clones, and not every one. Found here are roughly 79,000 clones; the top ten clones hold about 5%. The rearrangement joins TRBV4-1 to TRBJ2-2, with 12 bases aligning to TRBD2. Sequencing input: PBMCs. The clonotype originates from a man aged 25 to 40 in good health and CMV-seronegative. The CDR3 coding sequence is TGCGCCAGCAGCCTTAGACTAGCGGGGGCACGGACCGGGGAGCTGTTTTTT. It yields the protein CASSLRLAGARTGELFF.